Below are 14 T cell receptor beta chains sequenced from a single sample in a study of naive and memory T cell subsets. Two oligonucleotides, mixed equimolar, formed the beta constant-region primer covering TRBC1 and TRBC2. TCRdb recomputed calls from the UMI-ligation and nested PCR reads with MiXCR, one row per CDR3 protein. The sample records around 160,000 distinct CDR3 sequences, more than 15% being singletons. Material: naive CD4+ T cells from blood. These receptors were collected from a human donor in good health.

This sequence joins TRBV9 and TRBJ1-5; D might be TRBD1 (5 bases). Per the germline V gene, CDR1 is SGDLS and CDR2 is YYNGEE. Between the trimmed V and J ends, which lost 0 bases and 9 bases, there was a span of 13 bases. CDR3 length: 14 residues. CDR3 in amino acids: CASSVGDVVGPQHF. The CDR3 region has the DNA TGTGCCAGCAGCGTAGGGGACGTGGTAGGGCCCCAGCATTTT.

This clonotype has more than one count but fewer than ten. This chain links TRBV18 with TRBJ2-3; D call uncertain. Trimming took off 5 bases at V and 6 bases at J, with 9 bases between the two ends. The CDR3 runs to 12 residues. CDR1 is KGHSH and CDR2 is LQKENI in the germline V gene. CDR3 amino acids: CASSTEVDTQYF. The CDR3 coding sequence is TGTGCCAGCTCAACGGAAGTGGATACGCAGTATTTT.

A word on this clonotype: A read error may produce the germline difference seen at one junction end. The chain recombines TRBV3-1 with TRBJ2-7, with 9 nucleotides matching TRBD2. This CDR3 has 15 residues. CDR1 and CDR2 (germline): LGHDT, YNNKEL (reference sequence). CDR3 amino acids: CTSSQVVAGAGEQYF. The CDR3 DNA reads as TGTACCAGCAGCCAAGTTGTAGCGGGAGCGGGCGAGCAGTACTTC.

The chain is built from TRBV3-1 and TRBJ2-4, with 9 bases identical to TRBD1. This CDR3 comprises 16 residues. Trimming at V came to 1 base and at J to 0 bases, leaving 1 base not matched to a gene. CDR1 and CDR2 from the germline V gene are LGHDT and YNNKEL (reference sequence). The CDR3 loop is CASSQGTGVAKNIQYF. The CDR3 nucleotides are TGTGCCAGCAGCCAAGGGACAGGGGTAGCCAAAAACATTCAGTACTTC. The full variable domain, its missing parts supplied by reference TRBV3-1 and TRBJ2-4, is DTAVSQTPKYLVTQMGNDKSIKCEQNLGHDTMYWYKQDSKKFLKIMFSYNNKELIINETVPNRFSPKSPDKAHLNLHINSLELGDSAVYFCASSQGTGVAKNIQYFGAGTRLSVL.

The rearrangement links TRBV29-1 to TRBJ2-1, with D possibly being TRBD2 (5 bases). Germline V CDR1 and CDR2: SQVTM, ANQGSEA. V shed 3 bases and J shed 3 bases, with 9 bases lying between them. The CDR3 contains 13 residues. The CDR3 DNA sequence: TGCAGCGTTGAGGGAGACCGCTACAATGAGCAGTTCTTC. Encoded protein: CSVEGDRYNEQFF.

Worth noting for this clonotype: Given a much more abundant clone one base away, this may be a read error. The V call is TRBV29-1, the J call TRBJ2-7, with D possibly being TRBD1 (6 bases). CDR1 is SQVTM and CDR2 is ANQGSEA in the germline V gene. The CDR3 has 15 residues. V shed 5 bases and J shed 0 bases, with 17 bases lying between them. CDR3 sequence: CSVLYNREGSYEQYF. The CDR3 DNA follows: TGCAGCGTTCTTTATAACAGGGAAGGCTCCTACGAGCAGTACTTC.

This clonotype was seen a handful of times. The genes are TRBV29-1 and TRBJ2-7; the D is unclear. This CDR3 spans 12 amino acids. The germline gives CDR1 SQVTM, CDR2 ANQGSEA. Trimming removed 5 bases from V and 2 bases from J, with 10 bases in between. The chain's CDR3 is CSVLDITYEQYF. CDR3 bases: TGCAGCGTTCTCGACATAACCTACGAGCAGTACTTC.

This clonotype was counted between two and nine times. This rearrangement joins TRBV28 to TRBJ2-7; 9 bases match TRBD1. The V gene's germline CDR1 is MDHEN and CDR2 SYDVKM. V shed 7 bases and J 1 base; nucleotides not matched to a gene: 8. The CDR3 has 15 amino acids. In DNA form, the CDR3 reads TGTGCCAGCACCTCCCGGGGGACAGGGTCCTACGAGCAGTACTTC. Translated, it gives CASTSRGTGSYEQYF.

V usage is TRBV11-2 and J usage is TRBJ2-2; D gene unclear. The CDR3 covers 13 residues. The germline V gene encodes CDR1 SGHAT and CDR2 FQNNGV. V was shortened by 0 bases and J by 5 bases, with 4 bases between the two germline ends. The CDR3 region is CASSLEGTGELFF. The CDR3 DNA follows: TGTGCCAGCAGCTTAGAAGGGACCGGGGAGCTGTTTTTT.

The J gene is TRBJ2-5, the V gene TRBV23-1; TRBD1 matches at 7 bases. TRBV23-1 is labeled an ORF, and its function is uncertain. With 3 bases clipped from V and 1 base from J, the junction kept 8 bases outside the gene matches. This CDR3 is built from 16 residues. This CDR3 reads CASSQDRSAPQETQYF. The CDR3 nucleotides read TGCGCCAGCAGTCAGGACAGGTCCGCACCCCAAGAGACCCAGTACTTC.

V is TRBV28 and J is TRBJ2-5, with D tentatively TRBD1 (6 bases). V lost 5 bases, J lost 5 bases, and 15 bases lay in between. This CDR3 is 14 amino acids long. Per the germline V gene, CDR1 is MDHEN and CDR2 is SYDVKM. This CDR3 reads CASSPQGTLETQYF. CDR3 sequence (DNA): TGTGCCAGCAGTCCACAGGGTACTCTCGAGACCCAGTACTTC. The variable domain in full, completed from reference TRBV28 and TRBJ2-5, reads DVKVTQSSRYLVKRTGEKVFLECVQDMDHENMFWYRQDPGLGLRLIYFSYDVKMKEKGDIPEGYSVSREKKERFSLILESASTNQTSMYLCASSPQGTLETQYFGPGTRLLVL.

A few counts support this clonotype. For the CDR3, the DNA is TGTGCCAGCAGCTTAGCGGAAGTGGTCCTGACAGGTGAAGCTTTCTTT. This encodes CASSLAEVVLTGEAFF. V usage is TRBV7-2 and J usage is TRBJ1-1; D is perhaps TRBD1 (6 bases). CDR1 is SGHTA, CDR2 FQGNSA, per germline. CDR3 length: 16 amino acids. Trimming left V 0 bases short and J 7 bases short, with 18 bases between.

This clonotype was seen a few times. The CDR3 loop reads CASSSQGLDYNEQFF. CDR3 DNA sequence: TGTGCCAGCAGCTCACAAGGACTAGACTACAATGAGCAGTTCTTC. This rearrangement joins TRBV7-2 to TRBJ2-1; 7 bases are shared with TRBD2. Germline V CDR1 and CDR2: SGHTA, FQGNSA. The CDR3 has 15 residues. V lost 4 bases and J lost 3; bases outside the gene matches: 6.

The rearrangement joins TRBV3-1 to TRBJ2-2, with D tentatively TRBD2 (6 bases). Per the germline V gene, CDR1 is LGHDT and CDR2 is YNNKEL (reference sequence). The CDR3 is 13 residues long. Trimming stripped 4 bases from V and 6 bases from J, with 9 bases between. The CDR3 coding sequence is TGTGCCAGCAGCCTGCGGGATCCCGGGGAGCTGTTTTTT. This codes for CASSLRDPGELFF. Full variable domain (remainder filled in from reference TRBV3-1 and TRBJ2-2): DTAVSQTPKYLVTQMGNDKSIKCEQNLGHDTMYWYKQDSKKFLKIMFSYNNKELIINETVPNRFSPKSPDKAHLNLHINSLELGDSAVYFCASSLRDPGELFFGEGSRLTVL.